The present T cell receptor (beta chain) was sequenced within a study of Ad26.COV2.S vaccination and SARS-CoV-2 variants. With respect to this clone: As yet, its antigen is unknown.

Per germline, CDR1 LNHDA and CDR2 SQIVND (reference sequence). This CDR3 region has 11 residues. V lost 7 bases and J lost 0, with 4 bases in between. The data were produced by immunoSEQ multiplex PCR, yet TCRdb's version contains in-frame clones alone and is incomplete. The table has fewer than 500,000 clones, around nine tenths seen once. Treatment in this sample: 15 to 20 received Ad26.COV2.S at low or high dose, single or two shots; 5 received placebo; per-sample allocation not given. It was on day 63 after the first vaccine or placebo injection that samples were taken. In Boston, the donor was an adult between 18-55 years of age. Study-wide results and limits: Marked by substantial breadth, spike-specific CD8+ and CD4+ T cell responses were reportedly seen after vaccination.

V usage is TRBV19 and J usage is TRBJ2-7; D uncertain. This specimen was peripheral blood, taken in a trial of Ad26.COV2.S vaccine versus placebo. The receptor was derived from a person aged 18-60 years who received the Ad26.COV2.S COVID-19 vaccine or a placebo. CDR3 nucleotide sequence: TGTGCCAGTACCCCCTCCTACGAGCAGTACTTC. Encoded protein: CASTPSYEQYF.